This T cell receptor (beta chain) was retrieved from a study of OX40 agonist ivuxolimab in advanced cancers. Generated by immunoSEQ multiplex PCR, the TCRdb table keeps only in-frame clones and is missing some. This sample carries 70,000 to 80,000 clones, more than 65% of them seen once, and the ten largest clones take 3.5% to 6%. Germline CDR1 and CDR2: SEHNR and FQNEAQ (reference sequence). V lost 3 bases to trimming and J lost 3 bases, with 8 bases between them. The CDR3 extends over 13 amino acids. This specimen consisted of CD4+ or CD8+ T cells sorted from blood, obtained in a trial of the OX40 agonist ivuxolimab. The chain employs TRBV7-9 and TRBJ1-2; a weak D match, TRBD1 (5 bases). The sequence was collected from an adult with an advanced solid tumor such as melanoma, head and neck, liver or kidney cancer. The CDR3 nucleotides read TGTGCCAGCAGCTTGGTGGGGGACTATGGCTACACCTTC. Protein sequence: CASSLVGDYGYTF.